A single sample gave rise to the 21 T cell receptor beta chains below, sequenced in a study of cytotoxic CD8 clonotypes in ibrutinib-treated CLL. The table came from immunoSEQ multiplex PCR; TCRdb's copy has only in-frame clones and leaves some out. Here the sample spans 150,000 to 200,000 clones, about 88% being singletons. The starting material was PBMCs, obtained at disease progression, from a patient treated with ibrutinib. The source is a human donor with chronic lymphocytic leukemia.

The genes are TRBV5-1 and TRBJ2-2, with D perhaps matching TRBD2 (6 bases). Trimming pared 2 bases from V and 6 bases from J, leaving 20 bases between. The CDR3 extends over 17 amino acids. In germline, CDR1 is SGHRS, CDR2 YFSETQ. In DNA, the CDR3 is TGCGCCAGCAGCTTACTTCGGTTCCGGGAGCGGGCCGGGGAGCTGTTTTTT. Encoded protein: CASSLLRFRERAGELFF.

This chain uses TRBV5-5 with TRBJ1-2, with D possibly being TRBD1 (6 bases). The germline CDR1 and CDR2 sequences are SGHKS and YYEKEE (reference sequence). With 4 bases removed from V and 7 bases from J, the gap between germline ends came to 20 bases. The CDR3 sequence is 15 residues long. The DNA for the CDR3 is TGTGCCAGCAGCCTCGTCGGGACAAACCGGGCTGGCTACACCTTC. It codes for CASSLVGTNRAGYTF.

The CDR3 loop reads CASSLGNWTGLFPFNVEAFF. The CDR3 region has the DNA TGCGCCAGCAGCCTCGGGAACTGGACAGGGCTGTTCCCATTTAATGTTGAAGCTTTCTTT. The genes are TRBV5-1 and TRBJ1-1; 8 bases line up with TRBD1. With 4 bases clipped from V and 7 bases from J, the junction kept 27 bases outside the gene matches. CDR3 length: 20 residues. CDR1 is SGHRS and CDR2 is YFSETQ in the germline V gene.

The J gene is TRBJ1-5, the V gene TRBV6-1; 7 nucleotides match TRBD1. This CDR3 region has 17 residues. V was clipped by 3 bases and J by 5 bases; unmatched bases: 13. Per the germline V gene, CDR1 is MNHNS and CDR2 is SASEGT. The CDR3 is CASSDRKTGRADQPQHF. DNA for the CDR3: TGTGCCAGCAGTGATCGAAAGACAGGGAGAGCGGATCAGCCCCAGCATTTT.

V usage is TRBV4-1 and J usage is TRBJ2-1, with 7 bases fitting TRBD2. The CDR3 covers 16 residues. After removal of 4 bases from V and 9 bases from J, the junction contained 15 bases not matched to a gene. CDR1 MGHRA and CDR2 YSYEKL come from the germline V gene. CDR3 DNA: TGCGCCAGCAGCCCGTATCTAAGCGGGACTGGGGGTGAGCAGTTCTTC. It encodes CASSPYLSGTGGEQFF.

The gene calls are TRBV19 and TRBJ2-1; 9 bases match TRBD2. Germline V gene lookup returns CDR1 LNHDA and CDR2 SQIVND (reference sequence). Germline trimming cut 7 bases from V and 4 bases from J; bases unmatched to any gene: 8. This CDR3 has 15 amino acids. The CDR3 region has the DNA TGTGCCAGTACCCCCGGGACTAGCTATTACAATGAGCAGTTCTTC. Protein product: CASTPGTSYYNEQFF.

CDR3 in amino acids: CASSDRWSNQPQHF. In nucleotides, the CDR3 is TGTGCCAGCAGTGACCGTTGGAGCAATCAGCCCCAGCATTTT. The V call is TRBV2, the J call TRBJ1-5, with unresolved D. This CDR3 is built from 14 residues. V lost 3 bases to trimming and J lost 1 base, with 7 bases between them. CDR1 SNHLY and CDR2 FYNNEI come from the germline V gene.

This clone was recorded at least ten times. This chain uses TRBV5-1 with TRBJ1-3, with D possibly being TRBD1 (5 bases). This CDR3 has 15 residues. In germline, CDR1 is SGHRS, CDR2 YFSETQ. V lost 2 bases, J lost 0 bases, and 9 bases lay in between. The CDR3 spells CASSLTGLSGNTIYF. Here the CDR3 DNA reads TGCGCCAGCAGCTTAACGGGGCTCTCTGGAAACACCATATATTTT.

The chain carries TRBV6-1 and TRBJ1-1; D is possibly TRBD1 (5 bases). The V and J ends lost 3 bases and 7 bases respectively, with 9 bases between them. CDR1 and CDR2 (germline): MNHNS, SASEGT. This CDR3 has 12 amino acids. CDR3 region: CASSDVTVEAFF. CDR3 nucleotides: TGTGCCAGCAGTGACGTGACAGTTGAAGCTTTCTTT.

The V call is TRBV5-4, the J call TRBJ2-7; D not certain. Germline CDR1 SGHNT, CDR2 YYREEE (reference sequence). This CDR3 region has 16 residues. V lost 4 bases, J lost 2 bases, and 19 bases lay in between. CDR3 protein: CASSPSHVPDTYEQYF. The CDR3 bases are TGTGCCAGCAGCCCTTCCCACGTTCCGGATACCTACGAGCAGTACTTC.

The CDR3 DNA sequence: TGTGCCAGTACCAAACAGGGCTTAGCGGTACAGTACTATGAGCAGTTCTTC. This encodes CASTKQGLAVQYYEQFF. The V call is TRBV19, the J call TRBJ2-1; D is perhaps TRBD1 or TRBD2 (6 bases each). The CDR3 length is 17 residues. Trimming shortened V by 7 bases and J by 8 bases, and 27 bases separated the two germline ends. Germline lookup yields CDR1 LNHDA and CDR2 SQIVND (reference sequence).

V gene TRBV7-3 combines with J gene TRBJ2-1; perhaps TRBD2 as D (6 bases). The germline CDR1 and CDR2 sequences are SGHTA and FQGTGA. The CDR3 totals 15 residues. V lost 8 bases to trimming and J lost 6 bases, with 20 bases between them. CDR3 DNA sequence: TGTGCCAGCGGGTCCGGGAGCTCCCTTGGCAATGAGCAGTTCTTC. Protein: CASGSGSSLGNEQFF.

The genes are TRBV9 and TRBJ1-1; possibly TRBD1 for D (5 bases). Germline CDR1 and CDR2: SGDLS and YYNGEE. The V end was cut by 0 bases, the J end by 6 bases, with 9 bases between. The CDR3 is made up of 13 amino acids. Here the CDR3 DNA reads TGTGCCAGCAGCGTAGCTTACAGGTCTGAAGCTTTCTTT. Its translation is CASSVAYRSEAFF.

The J gene is TRBJ2-7, the V gene TRBV28; D uncertain. V was trimmed by 2 bases and J by 7 bases, leaving 15 bases between them. The CDR3 has 14 residues. Germline V CDR1 and CDR2: MDHEN, SYDVKM. CDR3 protein: CASSLTPQRSEQYF. The CDR3 DNA is TGTGCCAGCAGTTTAACACCCCAACGAAGTGAGCAGTACTTC.

CDR3 in DNA: TGTGCCAGTAGTAGAGATACCTCTGGGGCCAACGTCCTGACTTTC. This codes for CASSRDTSGANVLTF. The chain employs TRBV19 and TRBJ2-6; D not certain. Germline CDR1 and CDR2: LNHDA and SQIVND (reference sequence). The V gene lost 4 bases and the J gene lost 0 bases, with 7 bases spanning the gap. The CDR3 loop spans 15 amino acids.

V usage is TRBV19 and J usage is TRBJ1-1, with a weak D call TRBD1 (5 bases). Looked up from germline, CDR1 is LNHDA and CDR2 is SQIVND (reference sequence). The CDR3 runs 13 residues. V lost 6 bases and J lost 2, with 10 bases in between. CDR3 nucleotide sequence: TGTGCCAGTAGGACAGAGAGAAACACTGAAGCTTTCTTT. Amino acids: CASRTERNTEAFF. Full variable domain (remainder filled in from reference TRBV19 and TRBJ1-1): DGGITQSPKYLFRKEGQNVTLSCEQNLNHDAMYWYRQDPGQGLRLIYYSQIVNDFQKGDIAEGYSVSREKKESFPLTVTSAQKNPTAFYLCASRTERNTEAFFGQGTRLTVV.

The chain links TRBV30 to TRBJ2-7, with D hard to call. Deletions cut 5 bases from V and 5 bases from J, with 13 bases between. The CDR3 length is 12 residues. CDR1 is GTSNPN and CDR2 is SVGIG in the germline V gene (reference sequence). The CDR3 region is CAWSLGLDEQYF. Here the CDR3 DNA reads TGTGCCTGGTCTTTGGGTTTGGACGAGCAGTACTTC. Using reference TRBV30 and TRBJ2-7 for the parts outside the CDR3, the full variable domain is SQTIHQWPATLVQPVGSPLSLECTVEGTSNPNLYWYRQAAGRGLQLLFYSVGIGQISSEVPQNLSASRPQDRQFILSSKKLLLSDSGFYLCAWSLGLDEQYFGPGTRLTVT.

This rearrangement joins TRBV7-3 to TRBJ2-7; TRBD2 agrees at 14 bases. CDR3 length equals 16 residues. Trimming cost V 4 bases and J 6 bases; bases outside gene matches: 8. Germline CDR1 is SGHTA and CDR2 is FQGTGA. CDR3 bases: TGTGCCAGCAGCTCTACCGGGACTAGCGGGAGTCGCGAGCAGTACTTC. Translation gives CASSSTGTSGSREQYF. Full variable domain (remainder filled in from reference TRBV7-3 and TRBJ2-7): GAGVSQTPSNKVTEKGKYVELRCDPISGHTALYWYRQSLGQGPEFLIYFQGTGAADDSGLPNDRFFAVRPEGSVSTLKIQRTERGDSAVYLCASSSTGTSGSREQYFGPGTRLTVT.

The V call is TRBV19, the J call TRBJ2-3; no clear D. Per the germline V gene, CDR1 is LNHDA and CDR2 is SQIVND (reference sequence). Trimming took off 4 bases at V and 6 bases at J, with 8 bases between the two ends. This CDR3 is 12 amino acids long. In DNA form, the CDR3 reads TGTGCCAGTAGTACATATGGGGATACGCAGTATTTT. Encoded protein: CASSTYGDTQYF.

V is TRBV14 and J is TRBJ2-7; 13 nucleotides align to TRBD2. After removal of 1 base from V and 4 bases from J, the junction contained 4 bases not matched to a gene. CDR1 is SGHDN, CDR2 FVKESK, per germline. The CDR3 has 16 amino acids. The CDR3 DNA reads TGTGCCAGCAGCCAAGTGTTGACTAGCGGGAGGTACGAGCAGTACTTC. Its translation: CASSQVLTSGRYEQYF. The full variable domain, its missing parts supplied by reference TRBV14 and TRBJ2-7, is EAGVTQFPSHSVIEKGQTVTLRCDPISGHDNLYWYRRVMGKEIKFLLHFVKESKQDESGMPNNRFLAERTGGTYSTLKVQPAELEDSGVYFCASSQVLTSGRYEQYFGPGTRLTVT.

The chain joins TRBV10-1 to TRBJ2-7, with 10 bases matching TRBD1. This CDR3 is 15 amino acids long. Germline lookup yields CDR1 WNHNN and CDR2 SYGVQD (reference sequence). The V gene end was trimmed by 1 base and the J gene end by 3 bases; junction bases not matched to a gene: 3. The CDR3 region is CASSEFRDRGYEQYF. The CDR3 DNA reads TGCGCCAGCAGTGAGTTCCGGGACAGGGGCTACGAGCAGTACTTC.